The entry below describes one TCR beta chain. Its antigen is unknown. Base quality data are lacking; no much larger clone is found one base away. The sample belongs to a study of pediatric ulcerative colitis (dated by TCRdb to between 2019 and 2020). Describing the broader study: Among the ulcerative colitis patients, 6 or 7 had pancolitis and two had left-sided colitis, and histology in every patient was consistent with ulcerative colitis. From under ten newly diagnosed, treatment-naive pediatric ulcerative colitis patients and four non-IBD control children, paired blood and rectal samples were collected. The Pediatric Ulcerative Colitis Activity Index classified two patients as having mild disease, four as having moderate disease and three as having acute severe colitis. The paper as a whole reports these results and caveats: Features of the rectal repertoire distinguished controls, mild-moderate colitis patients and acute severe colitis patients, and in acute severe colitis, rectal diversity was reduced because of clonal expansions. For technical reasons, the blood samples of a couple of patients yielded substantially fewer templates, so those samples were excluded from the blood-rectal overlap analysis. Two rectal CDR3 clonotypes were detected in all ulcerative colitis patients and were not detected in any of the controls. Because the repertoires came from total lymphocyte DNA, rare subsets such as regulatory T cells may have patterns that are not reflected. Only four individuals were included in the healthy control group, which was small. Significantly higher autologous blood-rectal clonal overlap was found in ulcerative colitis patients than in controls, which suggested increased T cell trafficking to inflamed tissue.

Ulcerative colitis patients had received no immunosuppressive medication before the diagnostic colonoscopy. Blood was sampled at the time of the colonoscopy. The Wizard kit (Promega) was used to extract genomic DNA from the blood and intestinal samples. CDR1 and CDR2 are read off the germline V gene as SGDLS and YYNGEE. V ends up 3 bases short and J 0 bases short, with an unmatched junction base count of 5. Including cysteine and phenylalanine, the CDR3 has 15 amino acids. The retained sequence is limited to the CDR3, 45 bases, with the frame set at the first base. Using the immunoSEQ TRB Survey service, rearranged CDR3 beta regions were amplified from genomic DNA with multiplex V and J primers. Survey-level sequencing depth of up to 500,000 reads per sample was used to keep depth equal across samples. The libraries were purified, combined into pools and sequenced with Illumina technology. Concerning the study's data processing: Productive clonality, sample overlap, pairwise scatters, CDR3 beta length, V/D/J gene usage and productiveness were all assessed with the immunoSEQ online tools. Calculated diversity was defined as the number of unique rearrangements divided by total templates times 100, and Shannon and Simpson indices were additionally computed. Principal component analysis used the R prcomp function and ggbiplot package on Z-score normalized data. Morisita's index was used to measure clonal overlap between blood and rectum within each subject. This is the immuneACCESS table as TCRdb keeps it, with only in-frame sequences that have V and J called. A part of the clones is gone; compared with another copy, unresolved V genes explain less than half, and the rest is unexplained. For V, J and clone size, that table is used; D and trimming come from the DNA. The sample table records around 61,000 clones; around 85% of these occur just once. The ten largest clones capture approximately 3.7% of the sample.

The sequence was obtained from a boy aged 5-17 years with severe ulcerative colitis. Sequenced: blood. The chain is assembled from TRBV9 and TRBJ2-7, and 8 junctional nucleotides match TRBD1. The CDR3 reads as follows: CASSARQGTSYEQYF. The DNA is TGTGCCAGCAGCGCCAGACAGGGGACCTCCTACGAGCAGTACTTC. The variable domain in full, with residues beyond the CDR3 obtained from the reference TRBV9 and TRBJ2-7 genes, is DSGVTQTPKHLITATGQRVTLRCSPRSGDLSVYWYQQSLDQGLQFLIQYYNGEERAKGNILERFSAQQFPDLHSELNLSSLELGDSALYFCASSARQGTSYEQYFGPGTRLTVT.